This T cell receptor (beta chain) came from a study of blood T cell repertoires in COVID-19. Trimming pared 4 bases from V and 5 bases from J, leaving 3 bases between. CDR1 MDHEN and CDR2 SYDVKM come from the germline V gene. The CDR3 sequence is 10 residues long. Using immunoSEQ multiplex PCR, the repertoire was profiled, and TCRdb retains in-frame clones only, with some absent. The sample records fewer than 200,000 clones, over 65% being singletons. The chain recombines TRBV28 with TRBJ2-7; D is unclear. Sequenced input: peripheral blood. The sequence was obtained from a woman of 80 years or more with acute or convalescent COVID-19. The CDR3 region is CASSYNEQYF. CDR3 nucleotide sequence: TGTGCCAGCAGTTATAACGAGCAGTACTTC.